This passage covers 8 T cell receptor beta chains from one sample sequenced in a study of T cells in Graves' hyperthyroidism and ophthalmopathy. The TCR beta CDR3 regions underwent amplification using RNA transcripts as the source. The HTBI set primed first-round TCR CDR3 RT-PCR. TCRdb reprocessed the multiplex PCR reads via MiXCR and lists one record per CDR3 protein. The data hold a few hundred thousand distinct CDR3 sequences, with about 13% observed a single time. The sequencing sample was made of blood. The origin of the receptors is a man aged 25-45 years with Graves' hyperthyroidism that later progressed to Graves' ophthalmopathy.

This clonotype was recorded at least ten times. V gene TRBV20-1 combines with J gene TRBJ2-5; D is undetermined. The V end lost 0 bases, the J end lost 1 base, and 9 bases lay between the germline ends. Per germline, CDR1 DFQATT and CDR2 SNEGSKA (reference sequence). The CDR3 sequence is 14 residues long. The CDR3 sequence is CSARDWGTQETQYF. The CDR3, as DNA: TGCAGTGCTAGAGATTGGGGTACCCAAGAGACCCAGTACTTC.

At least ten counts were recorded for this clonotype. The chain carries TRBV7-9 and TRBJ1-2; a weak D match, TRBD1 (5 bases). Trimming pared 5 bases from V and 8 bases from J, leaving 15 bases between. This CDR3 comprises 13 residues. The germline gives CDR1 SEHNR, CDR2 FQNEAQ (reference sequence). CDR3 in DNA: TGTGCCAGCAGCCTTGGGGGAGCCGGAGGCTACACCTTC. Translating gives CASSLGGAGGYTF.

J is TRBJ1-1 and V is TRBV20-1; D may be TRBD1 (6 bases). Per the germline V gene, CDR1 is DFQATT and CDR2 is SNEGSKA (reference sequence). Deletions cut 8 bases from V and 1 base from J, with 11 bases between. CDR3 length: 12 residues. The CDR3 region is CSIRGQNTEAFF. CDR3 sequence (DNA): TGCAGTATTAGGGGACAGAACACTGAAGCTTTCTTT.

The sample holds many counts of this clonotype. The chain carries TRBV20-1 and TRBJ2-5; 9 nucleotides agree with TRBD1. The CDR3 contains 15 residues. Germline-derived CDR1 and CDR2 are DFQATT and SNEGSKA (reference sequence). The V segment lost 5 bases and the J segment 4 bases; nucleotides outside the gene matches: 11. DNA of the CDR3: TGCAGTGCTGATGACGGGACAGGGTTCGTAGAGACCCAGTACTTC. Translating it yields CSADDGTGFVETQYF.

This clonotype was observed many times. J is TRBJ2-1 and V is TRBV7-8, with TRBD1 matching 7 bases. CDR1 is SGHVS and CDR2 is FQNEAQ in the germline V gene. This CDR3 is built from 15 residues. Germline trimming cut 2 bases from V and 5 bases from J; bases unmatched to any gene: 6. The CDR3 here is CASSLMGQSHNEQFF. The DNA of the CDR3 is TGTGCCAGCAGCTTAATGGGACAGTCCCACAATGAGCAGTTCTTC.

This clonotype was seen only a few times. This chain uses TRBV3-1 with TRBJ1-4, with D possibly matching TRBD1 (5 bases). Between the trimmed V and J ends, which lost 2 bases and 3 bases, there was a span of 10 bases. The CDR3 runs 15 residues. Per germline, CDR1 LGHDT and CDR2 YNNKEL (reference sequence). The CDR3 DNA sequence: TGTGCCAGCAGCCAAAGGGGTTCGCCTAATGAAAAACTGTTTTTT. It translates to CASSQRGSPNEKLFF.

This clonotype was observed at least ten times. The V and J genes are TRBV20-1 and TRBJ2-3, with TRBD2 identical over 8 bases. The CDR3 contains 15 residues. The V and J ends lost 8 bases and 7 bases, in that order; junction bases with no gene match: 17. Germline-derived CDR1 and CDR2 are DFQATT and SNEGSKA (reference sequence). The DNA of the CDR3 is TGCAGTTCCAATCTTGACCTCGGGAGGGGTCATACGCAGTATTTT. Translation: CSSNLDLGRGHTQYF.

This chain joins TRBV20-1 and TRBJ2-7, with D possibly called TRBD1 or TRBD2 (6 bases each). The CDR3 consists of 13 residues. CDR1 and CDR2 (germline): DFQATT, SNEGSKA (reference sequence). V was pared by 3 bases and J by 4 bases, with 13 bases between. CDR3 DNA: TGCAGTGCTAGCGGGGGCCCTGGGTACGAGCAGTACTTC. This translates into CSASGGPGYEQYF.